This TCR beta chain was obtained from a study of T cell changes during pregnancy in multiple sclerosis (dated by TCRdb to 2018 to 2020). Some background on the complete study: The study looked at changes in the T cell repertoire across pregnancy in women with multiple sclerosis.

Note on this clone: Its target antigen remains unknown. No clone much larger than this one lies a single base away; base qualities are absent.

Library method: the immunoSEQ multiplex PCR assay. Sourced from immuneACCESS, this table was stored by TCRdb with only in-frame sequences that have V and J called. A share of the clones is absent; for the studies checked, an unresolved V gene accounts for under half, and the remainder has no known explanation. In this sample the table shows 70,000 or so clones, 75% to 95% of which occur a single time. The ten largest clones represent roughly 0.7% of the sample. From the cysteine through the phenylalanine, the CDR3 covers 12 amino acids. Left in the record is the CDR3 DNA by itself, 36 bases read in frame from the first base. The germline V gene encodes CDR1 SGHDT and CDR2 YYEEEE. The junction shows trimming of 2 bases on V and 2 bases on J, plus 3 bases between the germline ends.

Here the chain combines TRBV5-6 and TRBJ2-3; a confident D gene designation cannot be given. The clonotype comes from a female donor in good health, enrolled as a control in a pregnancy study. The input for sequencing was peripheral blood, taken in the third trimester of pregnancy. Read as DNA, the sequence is TGTGCCAGCAGCTTCAACACAGATACGCAGTATTTT. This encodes CASSFNTDTQYF. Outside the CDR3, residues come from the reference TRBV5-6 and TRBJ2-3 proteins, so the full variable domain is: DAGVTQSPTHLIKTRGQQVTLRCSPKSGHDTVSWYQQALGQGPQFIFQYYEEEERQRGNFPDRFSGHQFPNYSSELNVNALLLGDSALYLCASSFNTDTQYFGPGTRLTVL.